These 22 T cell receptor beta chains share one sample of origin, sequenced in a study of breast tumors, draining lymph nodes, adjacent tissues. The lymph nodes were axillary draining lymph nodes from breast cancer patients. TCRdb itself ran the multiplex PCR reads through MiXCR, one entry per CDR3 protein. The table includes 200,000 to 250,000 distinct CDR3 sequences, under 40% detected once. Sample: axillary lymph node tissue. The receptors originated from a female donor with breast cancer. Some clones in this sample may be carry-over from other donors' samples.

This clonotype has ten or more counts. V is TRBV2 and J is TRBJ2-3; D is undetermined. CDR1 is SNHLY and CDR2 is FYNNEI in the germline V gene. Trimming shortened V by 1 base and J by 6 bases, and 8 bases separated the two germline ends. The CDR3 totals 13 residues. The DNA of the CDR3 is TGTGCCAGCAGTGAAGGCCGCATGGATACGCAGTATTTT. Its translation: CASSEGRMDTQYF.

This clonotype was counted many times. J is TRBJ2-1 and V is TRBV7-3; the match to TRBD2 covers 8 bases. V dropped 1 base and J dropped 7; count of bases not matched to a gene: 9. The CDR3 extends over 16 amino acids. CDR1 and CDR2 from the germline V gene are SGHTA and FQGTGA. The CDR3 loop reads CASSLSSGTRINEQFF. The CDR3 DNA reads TGTGCCAGCAGCTTAAGCTCTGGGACTAGAATAAATGAGCAGTTCTTC.

The rearrangement joins TRBV2 to TRBJ2-3; TRBD2 agrees at 8 bases. V trimming: 7 bases; J trimming: 7 bases; junction bases outside the gene matches: 13. The CDR3 has 15 residues. Per germline, CDR1 SNHLY and CDR2 FYNNEI. The chain's CDR3 is CASMIGTRSTYTQYF. The CDR3 DNA follows: TGTGCCAGCATGATAGGGACTAGAAGTACGTATACGCAGTATTTT.

This clonotype came up many times. V and J are TRBV20-1 and TRBJ1-2; D is unclear. The CDR3 runs to 16 residues. The germline gives CDR1 DFQATT, CDR2 SNEGSKA (reference sequence). V was trimmed by 5 bases and J by 0 bases, leaving 19 bases between them. CDR3 loop: CSAPHLKAPANYGYTF. As DNA, the CDR3 is TGCAGTGCTCCCCATCTCAAGGCCCCAGCTAACTATGGCTACACCTTC.

This clonotype was counted at least ten times. The chain combines TRBV9 with TRBJ2-2, with D possibly called TRBD1 or TRBD2 (5 bases each). CDR1 is SGDLS, CDR2 YYNGEE, per germline. The CDR3 consists of 15 residues. Trimming cost V 4 bases and J 4 bases, with 14 bases left between them. CDR3 in amino acids: CASSPGAWRTGELFF. In DNA, the CDR3 is TGTGCCAGCAGCCCCGGGGCCTGGCGCACCGGGGAGCTGTTTTTT.

This clonotype was seen ten or more times. The chain uses TRBV7-9 and TRBJ2-6, with D perhaps matching TRBD2 (6 bases). CDR3 length: 16 residues. Between the trimmed V and J ends, which lost 7 bases and 0 bases, there was a span of 13 bases. Germline lookup yields CDR1 SEHNR and CDR2 FQNEAQ (reference sequence). For the CDR3, the DNA is TGTGCCAGCATCAAGCCGGGGGACTCTGGGGCCAACGTCCTGACTTTC. It specifies CASIKPGDSGANVLTF.

CDR3 DNA sequence: TGTGCCAGCAGTTCCGGACAGGGGTTAGGTTACGATACGCAGTATTTT. Protein sequence: CASSSGQGLGYDTQYF. The chain recombines TRBV12-3 or TRBV12-4 with TRBJ2-3; 9 bases map to TRBD1. This CDR3 has 16 residues. The junction had 11 bases not matched to a gene; V was cut back by 4 bases and J by 6 bases.

A word on this clonotype: A read error may explain this, as a much larger clone is one base away. The chain is built from TRBV5-5 and TRBJ2-6; 7 positions agree with TRBD1. CDR1 is SGHKS and CDR2 is YYEKEE in the germline V gene (reference sequence). Trimming at V came to 2 bases and at J to 10 bases, leaving 9 bases not matched to a gene. CDR3 size: 15 residues. The CDR3 DNA is TGTGCCAGCAGCTTACGAGCGAGACAGGGAAACGTCCTGACTTTC. It codes for CASSLRARQGNVLTF.

This clonotype was recorded at least ten times. This rearrangement joins TRBV20-1 to TRBJ2-3, with D perhaps matching TRBD2 (5 bases). CDR1 and CDR2 (germline): DFQATT, SNEGSKA (reference sequence). The germline V and J ends were trimmed by 3 bases and 2 bases, with 9 bases remaining between them. CDR3 length: 13 residues. The CDR3 sequence is CSASTGNTDTQYF. The CDR3 DNA is TGCAGTGCTAGTACGGGGAACACAGATACGCAGTATTTT.

This clonotype was observed a single time. This chain uses TRBV4-3 with TRBJ2-1, with D unclear. The V end was cut by 3 bases, the J end by 10 bases, with 25 bases between. The CDR3 has 17 amino acids. CDR1 LGHNA and CDR2 YSLEER come from the germline V gene. For the CDR3, the DNA is TGCGCCAGCAGCCAGGAACATACTGGTCTTGGTCTTTTAGAGCAGTTCTTC. This translates into CASSQEHTGLGLLEQFF.

This chain uses TRBV6-6 with TRBJ2-7; D perhaps matches TRBD2 (7 bases). This CDR3 contains 14 residues. Germline CDR1 and CDR2: MNHNY and SVGAGI (reference sequence). With 2 bases removed from V and 4 bases from J, the gap between germline ends came to 12 bases. CDR3 protein: CASSYAKGGYEQYF. In nucleotides, the CDR3 is TGTGCCAGCAGTTACGCGAAGGGGGGGTACGAGCAGTACTTC.

This clonotype was counted at least ten times. The genes are TRBV11-3 and TRBJ2-5; D possibly corresponds to TRBD2 (5 bases). The CDR3 contains 14 residues. The germline CDR1 and CDR2 sequences are SGHNT and YENEEA. Trimming pared 1 base from V and 4 bases from J, leaving 10 bases between. CDR3: CASSLGPGVETQYF. As DNA, the CDR3 is TGTGCCAGCAGCTTAGGTCCCGGGGTAGAGACCCAGTACTTC.

This clonotype has ten or more counts. The J gene is TRBJ1-3, the V gene TRBV2; 7 bases map to TRBD1. The V gene end was trimmed by 6 bases and the J gene end by 0 bases; junction bases not matched to a gene: 8. Germline V gene data show CDR1 as SNHLY and CDR2 as FYNNEI. CDR3 length: 16 amino acids. In DNA, the CDR3 is TGTGCCAGCAGAACAGGCGACAGGGTCTCTGGAAACACCATATATTTT. Translation gives CASRTGDRVSGNTIYF.

This clonotype was detected once. The chain couples TRBV27 to TRBJ2-3; 11 bases line up with TRBD2. V lost 10 bases and J lost 5; bases outside the gene matches: 11. There are 15 residues in the CDR3. Germline CDR1 MNHEY, CDR2 SMNVEV (reference sequence). CDR3 in DNA: TGTGCCACCTCGACTAGCGGGATGTTTGGAGATACGCAGTATTTT. Amino acids: CATSTSGMFGDTQYF.

On this clonotype itself: One base away lies a much larger clone, so this may be a sequencing read error. The chain has TRBV6-2 or TRBV6-3 and TRBJ1-2; maybe TRBD1 (5 bases). Germline CDR1 reads MNHEY; CDR2 reads SVGEGT. The V end lost 7 bases, the J end lost 5 bases, and 20 bases lay between the germline ends. The CDR3 runs 15 residues. DNA for the CDR3: TGTGCCAGCACGCGAGGGAGGGGAGTAGGATATGGCTACACCTTC. Encoded protein: CASTRGRGVGYGYTF.

This clonotype was seen many times. This chain joins TRBV7-2 and TRBJ2-7; 13 bases align to TRBD2. The V segment lost 1 base and the J segment 2 bases; nucleotides outside the gene matches: 8. This CDR3 comprises 18 residues. Germline CDR1 SGHTA, CDR2 FQGNSA. The CDR3 is CASSLGGLAGVATYEQYF. DNA of the CDR3: TGTGCCAGCAGCTTAGGAGGACTAGCGGGAGTGGCGACCTACGAGCAGTACTTC.

This clonotype occurred many times. The chain joins TRBV20-1 to TRBJ2-5; either TRBD1 or TRBD2 may fit D (7 bases each). The CDR3 consists of 13 residues. V dropped 2 bases and J dropped 4 bases, with 11 bases sitting between them. Germline CDR1 is DFQATT and CDR2 is SNEGSKA (reference sequence). This chain's CDR3 is CSARSRGGETQYF. The DNA of the CDR3 is TGCAGTGCTAGAAGCAGGGGGGGAGAGACCCAGTACTTC.

This chain uses TRBV15 with TRBJ1-4; the D gene is possibly TRBD1 (5 bases). V was cut by 1 base and J by 5 bases, with 14 bases left in between. The CDR3 is 16 residues long. Germline V gene sequence: CDR1 LNHNV, CDR2 YYDKDF (reference sequence). CDR3 residues: CATSRGGLAVNEKLFF. As DNA, the CDR3 is TGTGCCACCAGCAGAGGGGGACTAGCGGTGAATGAAAAACTGTTTTTT.

The chain carries TRBV24-1 and TRBJ2-2; 11 nucleotides line up with TRBD2. Germline V gene sequence: CDR1 KGHDR, CDR2 SFDVKD. With V trimmed by 5 bases and J by 3 bases, 1 base remained unmatched. The CDR3 totals 15 residues. This CDR3 reads CATSGSGRDTGELFF. The CDR3 nucleotides are TGTGCCACCAGTGGTAGCGGGAGGGACACCGGGGAGCTGTTTTTT.

This clonotype was seen repeatedly, ten times or more. Germline is not matched at one junction end, which may reflect a read error. V usage is TRBV6-5 and J usage is TRBJ2-7; perhaps TRBD1 as D (6 bases). The germline V gene has CDR1 MNHEY and CDR2 SVGAGI. The CDR3 has 13 amino acids. CDR3 in amino acids: CASSSGTIYEQYF. CDR3 sequence (DNA): TGTGCCAGTAGTTCCGGGACAATCTACGAGCAGTACTTC.

In its sample, this clonotype was seen many times. The chain has TRBV29-1 and TRBJ2-1; D not resolved. The germline gives CDR1 SQVTM, CDR2 ANQGSEA. This CDR3 has 10 residues. With 4 bases removed from V and 9 bases from J, the gap between germline ends came to 7 bases. The CDR3 coding sequence is TGCAGCGTTGTACTGGGTGAGCAGTTCTTC. It translates to CSVVLGEQFF.

Concerning this clonotype: A much larger clone sits a single nucleotide away, making a read error possible. CDR3 in DNA: TGCAGTGCGAGCAGGGGGTACGGGGAGCCGTTTTTT. Translated: CSASRGYGEPFF. The chain couples TRBV20-1 to TRBJ2-2; 7 positions agree with TRBD1. CDR1 is DFQATT, CDR2 SNEGSKA, per germline (reference sequence). The CDR3 is made up of 12 amino acids.